A single sample is the source of the 29 T cell receptor beta chains below, sequenced in a study of cytomegalovirus exposure and HLA in healthy donors. PCR involved 60 Vbeta and 13 Jbeta primers. Only in-frame clones appear in the TCRdb table, and some are missing; sequencing was by immunoSEQ multiplex PCR. This sample has 200,000 to 250,000 clones, with about 75% found just once. Source material: PBMCs. All receptors come from a man between 18 and 35 years old in good health and CMV-seronegative.

J is TRBJ2-1 and V is TRBV27; D uncertain. Per germline, CDR1 MNHEY and CDR2 SMNVEV (reference sequence). The CDR3 extends over 15 amino acids. V was cut by 2 bases and J by 0 bases, with 8 bases left in between. The CDR3 coding sequence is TGTGCCAGCAGTTTAACCTCTAGCTCCTACAATGAGCAGTTCTTC. Translating gives CASSLTSSSYNEQFF.

The rearrangement links TRBV7-6 to TRBJ2-7; 9 bases fit TRBD2. This CDR3 has 16 amino acids. After removal of 7 bases from V and 4 bases from J, the junction contained 14 bases not matched to a gene. Germline values: CDR1 SGHVS, CDR2 FNYEAQ. The CDR3 DNA follows: TGTGCCAGCACCGTGGGGGGTAGCGGGGGCTCTTACGAGCAGTACTTC. Translated: CASTVGGSGGSYEQYF.

This clone appeared a single time. The gene calls are TRBV11-2 and TRBJ1-5; a weak D match, TRBD1 (5 bases). Between the trimmed V and J ends, which lost 1 base and 3 bases, there was a span of 10 bases. The CDR3 contains 15 residues. CDR1 is SGHAT and CDR2 is FQNNGV in the germline V gene. The CDR3 nucleotides are TGTGCCAGCAGCTTAGGGCAGGGCCCCAATCAGCCCCAGCATTTT. Encoded protein: CASSLGQGPNQPQHF.

The chain joins TRBV11-2 to TRBJ2-1; possibly TRBD2 for D (5 bases). Trimming removed 1 base from V and 10 bases from J, with 11 bases in between. The CDR3 length is 13 residues. Germline-derived CDR1 and CDR2 are SGHAT and FQNNGV. CDR3: CASSLGFGVEQFF. CDR3 DNA sequence: TGTGCCAGCAGCTTAGGTTTCGGGGTCGAGCAGTTCTTC.

This clone has only one observation. The gene calls are TRBV18 and TRBJ2-3, with a tentative D call TRBD1 (6 bases). This CDR3 has 15 amino acids. Per the germline V gene, CDR1 is KGHSH and CDR2 is LQKENI. Deletions cut 3 bases from V and 0 bases from J, with 10 bases between. This chain's CDR3 is CASSPWDTSTDTQYF. As DNA, the CDR3 is TGTGCCAGCTCACCCTGGGACACTAGCACAGATACGCAGTATTTT.

The rearrangement joins TRBV7-2 to TRBJ2-7, with D possibly TRBD2 on 5 matching bases. CDR3 length: 17 amino acids. The V gene's germline CDR1 is SGHTA and CDR2 FQGNSA. The V gene lost 3 bases and the J gene lost 0 bases, with 18 bases spanning the gap. In DNA form, the CDR3 reads TGTGCCAGCAGCTTGAGAGCCCGGACGGGGAGCTCCTACGAGCAGTACTTC. This codes for CASSLRARTGSSYEQYF.

V usage is TRBV7-3 and J usage is TRBJ1-1, with 8 bases matching TRBD1. J lost 4 bases, V lost 7 bases, and 8 bases had no gene match. The germline V gene encodes CDR1 SGHTA and CDR2 FQGTGA. The CDR3 length is 14 residues. CDR3: CASTLDRGSTEAFF. DNA of the CDR3: TGTGCCAGCACCCTCGACAGGGGATCCACTGAAGCTTTCTTT.

The J gene is TRBJ1-4, the V gene TRBV11-2; D may be TRBD1 (6 bases). This CDR3 has 15 residues. CDR1 is SGHAT, CDR2 FQNNGV, per germline. Trimming removed 5 bases from V and 3 bases from J, with 13 bases in between. This CDR3 is CASSRTGTPNEKLFF. CDR3 DNA: TGTGCCAGCAGCCGCACTGGGACACCTAATGAAAAACTGTTTTTT.

A few counts support this clone. The CDR3 DNA sequence: TGCGCCAGCAGCGGTCGGGTCGTTCTTCCCGACAATGAGCAGTTCTTC. Translated: CASSGRVVLPDNEQFF. This chain links TRBV5-1 with TRBJ2-1; D gene ambiguous. The germline V gene encodes CDR1 SGHRS and CDR2 YFSETQ. This CDR3 is built from 16 residues. The V gene lost 4 bases and the J gene lost 5 bases, with 19 bases spanning the gap.

Concerning this clone itself: The same CDR3 is also encoded by other DNA sequences in this sample. The gene calls are TRBV6-1 and TRBJ2-5; D remains ambiguous. The germline CDR1 and CDR2 sequences are MNHNS and SASEGT. This CDR3 spans 11 amino acids. V was shortened by 8 bases and J by 1 base, with 5 bases between the two germline ends. The DNA of the CDR3 is TGTGCCAGCTCTCCCCAAGAGACCCAGTACTTC. This encodes CASSPQETQYF.

The rearrangement uses TRBV4-1 and TRBJ2-1, with TRBD2 as a possible D gene (7 bases). V was pared by 5 bases and J by 5 bases, with 13 bases between. Germline CDR1 and CDR2: MGHRA and YSYEKL. This CDR3 has 14 amino acids. In DNA form, the CDR3 reads TGCGCCAGCAGCTTGGGGGAGGGGGACAATGAGCAGTTCTTC. Amino acids: CASSLGEGDNEQFF.

The chain links TRBV19 to TRBJ1-4; no clear D. Looked up from germline, CDR1 is LNHDA and CDR2 is SQIVND (reference sequence). Trimming pared 5 bases from V and 7 bases from J, leaving 8 bases between. CDR3 length: 12 residues. The CDR3 reads CASSFVSEKLFF. In DNA form, the CDR3 reads TGTGCCAGTAGTTTCGTGAGTGAAAAACTGTTTTTT.

V is TRBV7-3 and J is TRBJ2-7; 7 bases are a match to TRBD1. The germline V gene has CDR1 SGHTA and CDR2 FQGTGA. Trimming removed 1 base from V and 4 bases from J; junction bases left unmatched: 4. CDR3 length: 14 amino acids. The CDR3 loop is CASSLNRGNYEQYF. CDR3 in DNA: TGTGCCAGCAGCTTAAACAGGGGAAATTACGAGCAGTACTTC.

A single count supports this clone. This chain connects TRBV15 to TRBJ1-6, with D possibly TRBD1 on 5 matching bases. Germline V gene data show CDR1 as LNHNV and CDR2 as YYDKDF (reference sequence). Trimming took off 0 bases at V and 4 bases at J, with 13 bases between the two ends. The CDR3 runs 17 residues. CDR3 protein: CATSREAGQQYNSPLHF. CDR3 DNA sequence: TGTGCCACCAGCAGAGAGGCAGGACAACAGTATAATTCACCCCTCCACTTT.

The chain combines TRBV7-2 with TRBJ1-1; D remains unclear. Trimming took off 0 bases at V and 6 bases at J, with 11 bases between the two ends. The germline V gene has CDR1 SGHTA and CDR2 FQGNSA. CDR3 length equals 14 residues. This CDR3 reads CASSLARESAEAFF. The DNA of the CDR3 is TGTGCCAGCAGCTTAGCCCGGGAAAGCGCTGAAGCTTTCTTT.

The table lists this clone with a few counts. The rearrangement uses TRBV18 and TRBJ2-1, with a tentative D call TRBD2 (5 bases). This CDR3 is 11 amino acids long. Trimming took 10 bases from V and 7 from J, leaving 11 bases between them. Germline V gene lookup returns CDR1 KGHSH and CDR2 LQKENI. CDR3 residues: CATSEGNEQFF. In nucleotides, the CDR3 is TGTGCCACCTCCGAGGGTAATGAGCAGTTCTTC.

The chain is built from TRBV6-1 and TRBJ1-5, with 9 bases that match TRBD1. Germline values: CDR1 MNHNS, CDR2 SASEGT. The CDR3 runs 13 residues. V was clipped by 10 bases and J by 5 bases; unmatched bases: 6. The CDR3 loop is CATRQGEDQPQHF. The DNA of the CDR3 is TGTGCCACCCGACAGGGGGAGGATCAGCCCCAGCATTTT.

This rearrangement joins TRBV5-6 to TRBJ2-6, with D tentatively TRBD2 (5 bases). The V end lost 1 base, the J end lost 1 base, and 18 bases lay between the germline ends. The CDR3 length is 19 residues. Per germline, CDR1 SGHDT and CDR2 YYEEEE. The CDR3 DNA sequence: TGTGCCAGCAGCTTGTCCCCCCCTAAATCGGGGTCTGGGGCCAACGTCCTGACTTTC. Translated, it gives CASSLSPPKSGSGANVLTF.

This chain uses TRBV6-4 with TRBJ1-1; the match to TRBD1 covers 7 bases. This CDR3 is 13 amino acids long. CDR1 is MRHNA, CDR2 SNTAGT, per germline. With V trimmed by 4 bases and J by 4 bases, 3 bases remained unmatched. The CDR3 DNA is TGTGCCAGCAGTGGTGGGACAGTCACTGAAGCTTTCTTT. Translating it yields CASSGGTVTEAFF.

This sequence joins TRBV14 and TRBJ1-4; D might be TRBD1 (6 bases). V dropped 0 bases and J dropped 6 bases, with 14 bases sitting between them. This CDR3 is built from 16 residues. In germline, CDR1 is SGHDN, CDR2 FVKESK. CDR3 protein: CASSQESGAVDEKLFF. The CDR3 DNA follows: TGTGCCAGCAGCCAAGAGTCAGGGGCTGTCGATGAAAAACTGTTTTTT.

The rearrangement uses TRBV7-9 and TRBJ1-5; 10 bases match TRBD1. Germline CDR1 is SEHNR and CDR2 is FQNEAQ (reference sequence). The CDR3 totals 15 residues. V lost 4 bases and J lost 6; bases outside the gene matches: 6. CDR3 bases: TGTGCCAGCAGCTCGGGACAGGGGCTTAGTCAGCCCCAGCATTTT. This gives the protein CASSSGQGLSQPQHF.

The chain couples TRBV6-5 to TRBJ2-3; no reliable D call. The CDR3 contains 13 residues. The ends were cut back, 6 bases at V and 3 bases at J, with 10 bases in the middle. Germline assignment: CDR1 MNHEY and CDR2 SVGAGI. CDR3 loop: CASRETWTDTQYF. CDR3 DNA: TGTGCCAGCAGGGAGACGTGGACAGATACGCAGTATTTT.

This clone has a handful of counts. The J gene is TRBJ1-3, the V gene TRBV19, with 9 bases aligning to TRBD1. This CDR3 has 17 residues. The germline V gene has CDR1 LNHDA and CDR2 SQIVND (reference sequence). J was trimmed by 0 bases and V by 5 bases; bases with no gene match: 8. In DNA form, the CDR3 reads TGTGCCAGTAGTCTGAGGGGACAGGGAAGCTCTGGAAACACCATATATTTT. Its translation: CASSLRGQGSSGNTIYF.

J is TRBJ1-1 and V is TRBV6-1; D not resolved. Germline V gives CDR1 MNHNS, CDR2 SASEGT. CDR3 length: 13 amino acids. The V end was cut by 6 bases, the J end by 10 bases, with 18 bases between. The CDR3 bases are TGTGCCAGCAGGAGCACTCTCAGGCCGAGAGCTTTCTTT. This gives the protein CASRSTLRPRAFF.

V is TRBV5-1 and J is TRBJ2-3; a weak D match, TRBD1 (5 bases). The length of the CDR3 is 14 residues. CDR1 and CDR2 (germline): SGHRS, YFSETQ. Trimming cost V 1 base and J 4 bases, with 10 bases left between them. CDR3 in DNA: TGCGCCAGCAGCTTGCAGGGTGGCGCAGATACGCAGTATTTT. Its translation is CASSLQGGADTQYF.

The chain uses TRBV11-3 and TRBJ2-1, with TRBD1 matching 7 bases. The CDR3 runs 15 residues. Germline CDR1 reads SGHNT; CDR2 reads YENEEA. V shed 3 bases and J 3 bases; nucleotides not matched to a gene: 5. The CDR3 spells CASSFRQGDYNEQFF. CDR3 sequence (DNA): TGTGCCAGCAGCTTTCGACAGGGAGACTACAATGAGCAGTTCTTC.

This clone was observed a single time. The rearrangement links TRBV2 to TRBJ2-5; D unresolved. This CDR3 has 11 amino acids. CDR1 is SNHLY and CDR2 is FYNNEI in the germline V gene. The V end lost 3 bases, the J end lost 5 bases, and 4 bases lay between the germline ends. CDR3 DNA: TGTGCCAGCAGTGAGAGGGAGACCCAGTACTTC. Translation gives CASSERETQYF.

This rearrangement joins TRBV2 to TRBJ2-2; TRBD2 matches at 12 bases. Germline values: CDR1 SNHLY, CDR2 FYNNEI. Trimming at V came to 5 bases and at J to 1 base, leaving 5 bases not matched to a gene. The CDR3 contains 17 residues. CDR3 protein: CASSKTSGSLNTGELFF. CDR3 coding DNA: TGTGCCAGCAGTAAGACTAGCGGGAGTCTGAACACCGGGGAGCTGTTTTTT.

The genes are TRBV11-2 and TRBJ1-2; no definite D call. V gave up 1 base and J gave up 8 bases, with 8 bases separating them. Germline CDR1 and CDR2: SGHAT and FQNNGV. The CDR3 is made up of 12 amino acids. CDR3 nucleotides: TGTGCCAGCAGCTTAGTAAGGGAGGGCTACACCTTC. As protein: CASSLVREGYTF. Full variable domain (rest looked up from reference TRBV11-2 and TRBJ1-2): EAGVAQSPRYKIIEKRQSVAFWCNPISGHATLYWYQQILGQGPKLLIQFQNNGVVDDSQLPKDRFSAERLKGVDSTLKIQPAKLEDSAVYLCASSLVREGYTFGSGTRLTVV.